The 5 T cell receptor beta chains in this list originate from one sample, sequenced in a study of blood T cell repertoires in COVID-19. Profiling relied on immunoSEQ multiplex PCR, and the TCRdb table lists in-frame clones only, not all of them. Here the sample spans fewer than 150,000 clones, around 87% being singletons. Sequences were obtained from peripheral blood. Source of these receptors: a woman aged 45-59 years who had recovered from COVID-19.

As DNA, the CDR3 is TGCGCCAGCAGCTTGATAGGCGGGAGGAACTACAATGAGCAGTTCTTC. Protein sequence: CASSLIGGRNYNEQFF. The chain is built from TRBV5-1 and TRBJ2-1; 8 nucleotides match TRBD2. CDR1 is SGHRS, CDR2 YFSETQ, per germline. The ends lost 1 base at V and 3 bases at J; junction bases unmatched: 6. There are 16 residues in the CDR3.

The rearrangement uses TRBV30 and TRBJ2-2, with D tentatively TRBD2 (6 bases). The CDR3 extends over 15 amino acids. Trimming removed 0 bases at V and 5 bases at J, with 13 bases between. Per germline, CDR1 GTSNPN and CDR2 SVGIG (reference sequence). CDR3 in amino acids: CAWSVLLGGTGELFF. The CDR3 bases are TGTGCCTGGAGTGTACTTCTGGGAGGTACCGGGGAGCTGTTTTTT.

The chain is built from TRBV27 and TRBJ2-7, with 7 positions matching TRBD1. Per germline, CDR1 MNHEY and CDR2 SMNVEV (reference sequence). Losses at the gene ends were 2 bases for V and 0 bases for J; bases not matched to a gene: 1. This CDR3 comprises 14 residues. CDR3 loop: CASSLDRVSYEQYF. The CDR3 DNA is TGTGCCAGCAGTTTAGACAGGGTCTCCTACGAGCAGTACTTC.

Only one count was recorded for this clone. The CDR3 spells CASSPLDSYNEQFF. CDR3 DNA sequence: TGTGCCAGCTCACCGCTTGACAGCTACAATGAGCAGTTCTTC. The rearrangement joins TRBV18 to TRBJ2-1; a weak D match, TRBD1 (5 bases). CDR1 is KGHSH and CDR2 is LQKENI in the germline V gene. The germline V and J ends were trimmed by 3 bases and 3 bases, with 9 bases remaining between them. This CDR3 contains 14 residues.

The chain uses TRBV5-1 and TRBJ2-3, with 13 bases identical to TRBD2. Germline lookup yields CDR1 SGHRS and CDR2 YFSETQ. CDR3 length: 17 residues. Trimming at V came to 4 bases and at J to 2 bases, leaving 7 bases not matched to a gene. The CDR3 coding sequence is TGCGCCAGCAGCACAACCGGGACTAGCGGGGCCACAGATACGCAGTATTTT. The encoded protein is CASSTTGTSGATDTQYF.